These 19 T cell receptor beta chains came from one sample sequenced in a study of human T cells and chemical hapten exposure. TCRdb re-called the RACE reads through MiXCR, storing one row per CDR3 protein. Among about 42,000 distinct CDR3 sequences listed, 9.5% to 10% were seen once. Time point in this sample: patch test 2, 6 weeks after DPC sensitization. The treatment was: therapeutic diphenylcyclopropenone sensitization with weekly scalp DPC. Total RNA was extracted from unfractionated whole blood. Here the sequenced sample was whole blood, taken in connection with sensitization to the hapten diphenylcyclopropenone (DPC). These receptor sequences come from a woman in her twenties or thirties with alopecia areata. Some clones in this sample may be carry-over from other donors' samples.

This clonotype was detected ten times or more. The chain is built from TRBV5-1 and TRBJ1-1; D is perhaps TRBD1 (5 bases). Deletions cut 4 bases from V and 6 bases from J, with 22 bases between. The CDR3 is made up of 16 amino acids. Per germline, CDR1 SGHRS and CDR2 YFSETQ. CDR3 DNA: TGCGCCAGCAGCCCGGAGGTGGGGACGGCATTACCTGAAGCTTTCTTT. Protein: CASSPEVGTALPEAFF. Full variable domain (outside the CDR3, taken from reference TRBV5-1 and TRBJ1-1): KAGVTQTPRYLIKTRGQQVTLSCSPISGHRSVSWYQQTPGQGLQFLFEYFSETQRNKGNFPGRFSGRQFSNSRSEMNVSTLELGDSALYLCASSPEVGTALPEAFFGQGTRLTVV.

This clonotype was seen only a few times. This sequence joins TRBV5-1 and TRBJ2-3; TRBD2 matches at 9 bases. This CDR3 has 15 residues. Germline V gives CDR1 SGHRS, CDR2 YFSETQ. V was clipped by 0 bases and J by 7 bases; unmatched bases: 6. The CDR3 DNA sequence: TGCGCCAGCAGCTTGGGGCTAGCGGGGCGTAATACGCAGTATTTT. Protein product: CASSLGLAGRNTQYF.

The chain recombines TRBV6-5 with TRBJ2-7, with D possibly TRBD1 on 5 matching bases. The CDR3 runs 13 residues. The V gene lost 6 bases and the J gene lost 6 bases, with 15 bases spanning the gap. Germline CDR1 and CDR2: MNHEY and SVGAGI. CDR3 loop: CASSTTDRIEQYF. For the CDR3, the DNA is TGTGCCAGCAGCACTACAGACAGAATCGAGCAGTACTTC.

This clonotype has only a few counts. The gene calls are TRBV19 and TRBJ1-3; TRBD1 aligns across 8 bases. The germline V gene has CDR1 LNHDA and CDR2 SQIVND (reference sequence). The CDR3 sequence is 16 residues long. Germline trimming cut 9 bases from V and 0 bases from J; bases unmatched to any gene: 10. CDR3 amino acids: CASGDRNRDSGNTIYF. The CDR3 nucleotides are TGTGCCAGCGGGGACAGGAATCGAGACTCTGGAAACACCATATATTTT. Drawing the rest from reference TRBV19 and TRBJ1-3, the complete variable domain is DGGITQSPKYLFRKEGQNVTLSCEQNLNHDAMYWYRQDPGQGLRLIYYSQIVNDFQKGDIAEGYSVSREKKESFPLTVTSAQKNPTAFYLCASGDRNRDSGNTIYFGEGSWLTVV.

The table lists this clonotype with many counts. This chain joins TRBV6-2 or TRBV6-3 and TRBJ2-7; D is unresolved. Trimming pared 1 base from V and 5 bases from J, leaving 6 bases between. The CDR3 has 12 residues. CDR1 is MNHEY, CDR2 SVGEGT, per germline. CDR3 nucleotide sequence: TGTGCCAGCAGTTACTTGGGCAACGAGCAGTACTTC. Translating it yields CASSYLGNEQYF.

This clonotype was recorded at least ten times. This chain joins TRBV7-2 and TRBJ1-1; 10 bases fit TRBD1. Per germline, CDR1 SGHTA and CDR2 FQGNSA. This CDR3 has 20 amino acids. V lost 3 bases and J lost 11; bases outside the gene matches: 27. For the CDR3, the DNA is TGTGCCAGCAGCTTGGGTTATGGGACAGGGGATTTGCTGGTGGACCCCTTGGCTTTCTTT. Protein: CASSLGYGTGDLLVDPLAFF.

This clonotype has at least ten counts. The rearrangement joins TRBV10-3 to TRBJ2-3; TRBD2 agrees at 8 bases. Trimming took 2 bases from V and 6 from J; bases not matched to a gene: 7. The CDR3 runs 15 residues. CDR1 and CDR2 from the germline V gene are ENHRY and SYGVKD. This CDR3 is CAISEPGGVTDTQYF. CDR3 DNA sequence: TGTGCCATCAGTGAGCCGGGGGGGGTCACCGATACGCAGTATTTT.

The table lists this clonotype with a few counts. The chain recombines TRBV7-2 with TRBJ2-1; maybe TRBD1 (6 bases). V shed 4 bases and J shed 9 bases, with 7 bases lying between them. The CDR3 contains 11 residues. Germline CDR1 and CDR2: SGHTA and FQGNSA. The CDR3 loop reads CASSSGVEQFF. The CDR3 DNA follows: TGTGCCAGCAGCTCAGGGGTTGAGCAGTTCTTC. Drawing the rest from reference TRBV7-2 and TRBJ2-1, the complete variable domain is GAGVSQSPSNKVTEKGKDVELRCDPISGHTALYWYRQSLGQGLEFLIYFQGNSAPDKSGLPSDRFSAERTGGSVSTLTIQRTQQEDSAVYLCASSSGVEQFFGPGTRLTVL.

This clonotype was counted ten times or more. In nucleotides, the CDR3 is TGCGCCAGCAGCTTGTTCTCCCCGAAGTTTTATGAGCAGTTCTTC. This gives the protein CASSLFSPKFYEQFF. The gene calls are TRBV5-1 and TRBJ2-1; D gene ambiguous. The germline V and J ends were trimmed by 1 base and 8 bases, with 16 bases remaining between them. This CDR3 contains 15 residues. Germline V gene sequence: CDR1 SGHRS, CDR2 YFSETQ.

This chain joins TRBV29-1 and TRBJ2-2, with a weak D call TRBD2 (7 bases). V dropped 5 bases and J dropped 6 bases, with 13 bases sitting between them. Germline V gene sequence: CDR1 SQVTM, CDR2 ANQGSEA. This CDR3 contains 13 residues. The CDR3 bases are TGCAGCGTTCGGGGGGCGCCGGCCGGGGAGCTGTTTTTT. Translating gives CSVRGAPAGELFF.

This clonotype came up a few times. The chain recombines TRBV12-3 or TRBV12-4 with TRBJ2-1, with 7 bases that match TRBD1. The CDR3 runs to 15 residues. V dropped 6 bases and J dropped 0; count of bases not matched to a gene: 5. The CDR3 is CASRGQSLSYNEQFF. CDR3 DNA: TGTGCCAGCAGGGGACAGAGCCTCTCCTACAATGAGCAGTTCTTC.

This clonotype was seen repeatedly, ten times or more. In DNA form, the CDR3 reads TGTGCCAGCACACGACCCCTTGGAGGCGAGCAGTACTTC. It codes for CASTRPLGGEQYF. The rearrangement links TRBV7-8 to TRBJ2-7, with a weak D call TRBD2 (5 bases). There are 13 residues in the CDR3. CDR1 and CDR2 (germline): SGHVS, FQNEAQ. Trimming removed 7 bases from V and 6 bases from J, with 16 bases in between.

This clonotype showed up many times. The CDR3 spells CASSYSGTAETQYF. For the CDR3, the DNA is TGTGCCAGCAGTTACTCGGGGACCGCAGAGACCCAGTACTTC. The chain recombines TRBV6-2 or TRBV6-3 with TRBJ2-5; D might be TRBD1 or TRBD2, each matching 5 bases. CDR1 is MNHEY and CDR2 is SVGEGT in the germline V gene. The CDR3 has 14 residues. Trimming shortened V by 0 bases and J by 4 bases, and 9 bases separated the two germline ends.

This clonotype has a handful of counts. The V gene is TRBV29-1, the J gene TRBJ1-2, with a weak D call TRBD1 (6 bases). The germline V and J ends were trimmed by 4 bases and 7 bases, with 16 bases remaining between them. The CDR3 extends over 13 amino acids. Germline V gene data show CDR1 as SQVTM and CDR2 as ANQGSEA. CDR3 residues: CSVGETGGAGYTF. CDR3 sequence (DNA): TGCAGCGTTGGAGAGACAGGTGGAGCTGGCTACACCTTC.

This clonotype occurred a few times. The V gene is TRBV5-5, the J gene TRBJ1-5; no firm D call. The CDR3 is 12 amino acids. Germline CDR1 reads SGHKS; CDR2 reads YYEKEE (reference sequence). Deletions cut 4 bases from V and 3 bases from J, with 5 bases between. The CDR3 here is CASSGNNQPQHF. As DNA, the CDR3 is TGTGCCAGCAGCGGTAACAATCAGCCCCAGCATTTT.

This clonotype was detected only a few times. The chain couples TRBV11-3 to TRBJ1-6; no clear D gene. V lost 3 bases and J lost 10, with 19 bases in between. Per the germline V gene, CDR1 is SGHNT and CDR2 is YENEEA. This CDR3 spans 16 amino acids. The CDR3 loop reads CASSFLLGRHRSPLHF. CDR3 nucleotides: TGTGCCAGCAGCTTTCTCCTCGGGCGTCATAGGTCACCCCTCCACTTT.

This clonotype was recorded at least ten times. The chain employs TRBV29-1 and TRBJ2-7; D is uncertain. Trimming removed 2 bases from V and 2 bases from J, with 10 bases in between. The CDR3 consists of 13 residues. CDR1 and CDR2 from the germline V gene are SQVTM and ANQGSEA. The CDR3 region is CSVELGAAYEQYF. CDR3 sequence (DNA): TGCAGCGTTGAATTGGGTGCTGCCTACGAGCAGTACTTC.

The sample holds a few counts of this clonotype. CDR3 sequence reads: CASSSRQGGELFF. In DNA, the CDR3 is TGTGCCAGCAGCTCGCGACAGGGCGGGGAGCTGTTTTTT. The J gene is TRBJ2-2, the V gene TRBV7-2; 7 nucleotides agree with TRBD1. CDR1 and CDR2 (germline): SGHTA, FQGNSA. The CDR3 contains 13 residues. Trimming cost V 4 bases and J 7 bases; bases outside gene matches: 3.

V gene TRBV20-1 combines with J gene TRBJ2-4; D perhaps matches TRBD2 (6 bases). CDR3 size: 14 residues. Germline values: CDR1 DFQATT, CDR2 SNEGSKA (reference sequence). Trimming stripped 3 bases from V and 0 bases from J, with 9 bases between. This CDR3 reads CSASGGIAKNIQYF. CDR3 coding DNA: TGCAGTGCTAGCGGGGGAATAGCCAAAAACATTCAGTACTTC.